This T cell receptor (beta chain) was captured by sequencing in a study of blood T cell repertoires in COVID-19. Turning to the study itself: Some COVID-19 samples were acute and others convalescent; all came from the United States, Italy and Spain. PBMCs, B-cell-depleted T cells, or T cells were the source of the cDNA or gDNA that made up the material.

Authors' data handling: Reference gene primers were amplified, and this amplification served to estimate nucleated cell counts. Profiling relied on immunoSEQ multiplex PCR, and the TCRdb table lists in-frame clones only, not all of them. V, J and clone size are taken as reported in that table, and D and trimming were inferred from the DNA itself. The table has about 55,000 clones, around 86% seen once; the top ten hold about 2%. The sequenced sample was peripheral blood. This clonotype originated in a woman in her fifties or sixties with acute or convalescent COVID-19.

For the CDR3, the DNA is TGTGCCAGCAGCGTACTAGCGGGGATCAAAGAGACCCAGTACTTC. It codes for CASSVLAGIKETQYF. The chain employs TRBV2 and TRBJ2-5, with TRBD2 identical over 10 bases. The CDR3 length is 15 residues. Trimming removed 6 bases from V and 3 bases from J; junction bases left unmatched: 7. Germline V gene sequence: CDR1 SNHLY, CDR2 FYNNEI.